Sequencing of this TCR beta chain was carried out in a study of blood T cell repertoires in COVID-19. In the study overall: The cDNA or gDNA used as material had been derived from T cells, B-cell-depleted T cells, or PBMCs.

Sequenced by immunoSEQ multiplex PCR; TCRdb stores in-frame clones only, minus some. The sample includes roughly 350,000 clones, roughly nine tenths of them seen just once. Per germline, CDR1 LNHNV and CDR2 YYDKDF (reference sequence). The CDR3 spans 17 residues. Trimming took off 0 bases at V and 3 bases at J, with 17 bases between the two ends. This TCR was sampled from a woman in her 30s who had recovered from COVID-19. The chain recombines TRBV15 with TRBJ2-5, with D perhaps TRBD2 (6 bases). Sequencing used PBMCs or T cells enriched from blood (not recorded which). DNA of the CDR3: TGTGCCACCAGCAGAGACTATGGACTCTCGGGAGAAGAGACCCAGTACTTC. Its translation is CATSRDYGLSGEETQYF.